The present TCR beta chain was sequenced within a study of T cells after yellow fever vaccination. One entry per CDR3 protein, called by TCRdb with MiXCR from the 5' RACE reads. The table shows about 220,000 distinct CDR3 sequences, with roughly 3% occurring only once. The junction had 5 bases not matched to a gene; V was cut back by 5 bases and J by 12 bases. The germline gives CDR1 SGHVS, CDR2 FNYEAQ. The CDR3 spans 12 residues. The clonotype originates from a man between 18 and 29 years old who received the YFV17D yellow fever vaccine. The genes are TRBV7-6 and TRBJ2-1, with 9 positions matching TRBD1. The input for sequencing was CD4+ T cells sorted from PBMCs, taken 10 days after the yellow fever booster vaccination. The CDR3 coding sequence is TGTGCCAGCAGCACCTCGACAGGGGGGCAGTTCTTC. This encodes CASSTSTGGQFF.